The clone carrying this T cell receptor (beta chain) was recorded a few times. What it binds is not known. TCR cDNA received a 3' ligated oligonucleotide that carried a UMI. The data are from a study of naive and memory T cell subsets. The CDR3 is 14 amino acids. V trimming: 5 bases; J trimming: 5 bases; junction bases outside the gene matches: 7. The V gene's germline CDR1 is SEHNR and CDR2 FQNEAQ (reference sequence). Four PCR rounds used nested alpha and beta constant region primers plus the SP2 primer. For blood and skin samples, reverse transcription used TCR alpha and beta constant primers. One entry per CDR3 protein, called by TCRdb with MiXCR from the 5' RACE reads. Seen here are tens of thousands of distinct CDR3 sequences, approximately 8% observed once, and the top ten hold 15% to 20%. Study observations and caveats: This RNA-based method may be sensitive to activation-related transcript changes.

V is TRBV7-9 and J is TRBJ2-3; 7 bases fit TRBD2. The TCR originated in a female donor in good health. The CDR3 nucleotides read TGTGCCAGCAGCAGGGACTACCCCTTAGATACGCAGTATTTT. Translated, it gives CASSRDYPLDTQYF.